This paragraph covers one TCR beta chain sequence. The antigen is undetermined. This record comes from a study of cytomegalovirus exposure and HLA in healthy donors. Study-level background: Later analysis reported that the roughly 130 validation repertoires shared the platform of the 600 to 750 first-cohort repertoires.

Study observations and caveats: Specific recognition of CMV antigens was confirmed in vitro for three chains (all CMV-associated).

The CDR3 is made up of 16 amino acids. Trimming removed 4 bases from V and 3 bases from J; junction bases left unmatched: 11. Germline values: CDR1 SGHAT, CDR2 FQNNGV. TCRdb's copy holds only in-frame clones and misses some; the assay was immunoSEQ multiplex PCR. The sample lists 65,000 to 80,000 clones, roughly 94% occurring once. This clonotype was obtained from a woman between 18 and 29 years old in good health and CMV-seronegative. Sequenced sample: PBMCs. The chain recombines TRBV11-2 with TRBJ2-7; TRBD2 aligns across 8 bases. The CDR3 nucleotides are TGTGCCAGCAGCTCTAAACCGGGACTAGGTCTCTACGAGCAGTACTTC. Its translation is CASSSKPGLGLYEQYF.